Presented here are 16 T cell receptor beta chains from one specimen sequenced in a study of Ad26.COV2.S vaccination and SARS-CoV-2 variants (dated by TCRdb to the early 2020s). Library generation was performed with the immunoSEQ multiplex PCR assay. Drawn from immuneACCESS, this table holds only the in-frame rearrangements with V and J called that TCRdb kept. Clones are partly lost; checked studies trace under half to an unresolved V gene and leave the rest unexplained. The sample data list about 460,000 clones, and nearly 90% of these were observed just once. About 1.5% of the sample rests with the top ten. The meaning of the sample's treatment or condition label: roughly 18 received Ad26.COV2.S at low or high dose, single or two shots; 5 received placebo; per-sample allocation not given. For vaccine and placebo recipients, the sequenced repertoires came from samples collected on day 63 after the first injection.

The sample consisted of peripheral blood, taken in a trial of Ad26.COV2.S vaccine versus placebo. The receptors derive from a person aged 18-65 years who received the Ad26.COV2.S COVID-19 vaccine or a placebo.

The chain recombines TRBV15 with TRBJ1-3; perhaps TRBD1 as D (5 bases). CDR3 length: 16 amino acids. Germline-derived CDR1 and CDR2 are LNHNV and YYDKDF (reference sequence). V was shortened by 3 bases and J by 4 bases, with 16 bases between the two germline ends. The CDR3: CATSRDSGTYGNTIYF. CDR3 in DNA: TGTGCCACCAGCAGGGATTCCGGGACCTACGGAAACACCATATATTTT. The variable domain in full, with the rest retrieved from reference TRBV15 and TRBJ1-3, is DAMVIQNPRYQVTQFGKPVTLSCSQTLNHNVMYWYQQKSSQAPKLLFHYYDKDFNNEADTPDNFQSRRPNTSFCFLDIRSPGLGDTAMYLCATSRDSGTYGNTIYFGEGSWLTVV.

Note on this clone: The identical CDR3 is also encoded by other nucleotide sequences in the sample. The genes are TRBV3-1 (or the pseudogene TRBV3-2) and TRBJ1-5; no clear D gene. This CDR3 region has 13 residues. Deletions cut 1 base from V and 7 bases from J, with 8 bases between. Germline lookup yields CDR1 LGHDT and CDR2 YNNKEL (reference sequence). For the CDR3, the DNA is TGTGCCAGCAGCCAAGGGGAGAACCAGCCCCAGCATTTT. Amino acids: CASSQGENQPQHF.

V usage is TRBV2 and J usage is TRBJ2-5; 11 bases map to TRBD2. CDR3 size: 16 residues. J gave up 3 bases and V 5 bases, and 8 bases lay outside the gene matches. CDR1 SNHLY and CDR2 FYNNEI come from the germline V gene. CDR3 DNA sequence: TGTGCCAGCAGTCTCTACGGACTAGCGGGCGAAGAGACCCAGTACTTC. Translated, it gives CASSLYGLAGEETQYF.

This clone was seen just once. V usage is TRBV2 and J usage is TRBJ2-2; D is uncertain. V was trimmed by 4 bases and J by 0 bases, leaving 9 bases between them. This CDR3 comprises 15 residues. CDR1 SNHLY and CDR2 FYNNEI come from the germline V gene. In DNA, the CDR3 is TGTGCCAGCAGTGTAGGCCCCACGAACACCGGGGAGCTGTTTTTT. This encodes CASSVGPTNTGELFF. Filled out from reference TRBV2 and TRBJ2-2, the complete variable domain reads EPEVTQTPSHQVTQMGQEVILRCVPISNHLYFYWYRQILGQKVEFLVSFYNNEISEKSEIFDDQFSVERPDGSNFTLKIRSTKLEDSAMYFCASSVGPTNTGELFFGEGSRLTVL.

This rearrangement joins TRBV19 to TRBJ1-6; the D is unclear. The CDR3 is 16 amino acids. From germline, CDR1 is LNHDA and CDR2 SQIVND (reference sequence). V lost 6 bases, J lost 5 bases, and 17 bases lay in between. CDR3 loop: CASSSVVDGDNSPLHF. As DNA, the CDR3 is TGTGCCAGTAGCTCTGTGGTCGATGGGGATAATTCACCCCTCCACTTT.

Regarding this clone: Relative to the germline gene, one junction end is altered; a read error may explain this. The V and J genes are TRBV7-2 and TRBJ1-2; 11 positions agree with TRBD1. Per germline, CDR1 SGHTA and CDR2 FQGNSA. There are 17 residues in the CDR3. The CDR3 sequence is CASSVAPGDRGISGYTF. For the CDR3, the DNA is TGTGCCAGCAGCGTAGCTCCCGGGGACAGGGGGATAAGTGGCTACACCTTC.

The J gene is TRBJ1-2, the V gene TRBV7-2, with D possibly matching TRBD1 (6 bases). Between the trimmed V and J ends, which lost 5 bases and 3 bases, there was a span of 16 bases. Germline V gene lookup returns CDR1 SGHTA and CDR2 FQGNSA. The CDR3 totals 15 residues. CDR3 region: CASSVHGGLDYGYTF. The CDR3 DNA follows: TGTGCCAGCAGCGTTCACGGGGGGCTGGACTATGGCTACACCTTC.

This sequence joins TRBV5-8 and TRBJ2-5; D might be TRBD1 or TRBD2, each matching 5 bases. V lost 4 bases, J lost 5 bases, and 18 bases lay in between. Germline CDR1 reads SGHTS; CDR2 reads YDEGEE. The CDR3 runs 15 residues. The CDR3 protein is CASSPEGSGRETQYF. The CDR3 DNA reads TGTGCCAGCAGCCCCGAGGGGAGCGGCCGTGAGACCCAGTACTTC.

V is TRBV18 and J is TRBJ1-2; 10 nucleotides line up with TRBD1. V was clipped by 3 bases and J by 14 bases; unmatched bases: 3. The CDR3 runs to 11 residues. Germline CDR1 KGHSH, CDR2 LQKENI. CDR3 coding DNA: TGTGCCAGCTCACCCGACAGGGGGCAAACCTTC. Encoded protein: CASSPDRGQTF.

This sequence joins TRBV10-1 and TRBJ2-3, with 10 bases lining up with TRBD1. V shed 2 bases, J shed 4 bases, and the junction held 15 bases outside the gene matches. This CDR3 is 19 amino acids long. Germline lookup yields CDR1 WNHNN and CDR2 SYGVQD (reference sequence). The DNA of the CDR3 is TGCGCCAGCAGTGAGGGGCCCGGCTTTGGGACAGGGGACGCAGATACGCAGTATTTT. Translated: CASSEGPGFGTGDADTQYF.

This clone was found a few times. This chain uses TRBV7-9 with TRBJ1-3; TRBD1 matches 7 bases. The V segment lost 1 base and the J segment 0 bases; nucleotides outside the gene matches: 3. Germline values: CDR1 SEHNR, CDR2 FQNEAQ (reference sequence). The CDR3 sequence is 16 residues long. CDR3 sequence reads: CASSLVQGPSGNTIYF. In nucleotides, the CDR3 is TGTGCCAGCAGCTTAGTACAGGGGCCCTCTGGAAACACCATATATTTT.

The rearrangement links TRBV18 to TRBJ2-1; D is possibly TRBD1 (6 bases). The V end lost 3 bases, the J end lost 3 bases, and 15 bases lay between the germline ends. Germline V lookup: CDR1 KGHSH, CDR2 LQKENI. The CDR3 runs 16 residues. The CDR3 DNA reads TGTGCCAGCTCACCCCCGGGACAACGCGTCTACAATGAGCAGTTCTTC. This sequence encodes CASSPPGQRVYNEQFF.

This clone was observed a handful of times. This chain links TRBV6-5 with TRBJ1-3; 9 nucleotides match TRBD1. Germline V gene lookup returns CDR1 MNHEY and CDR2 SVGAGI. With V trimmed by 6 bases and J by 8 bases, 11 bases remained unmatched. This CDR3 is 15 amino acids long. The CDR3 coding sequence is TGTGCCAGCAGCGTAACAGGGGGCGCGGGGCACACCATATATTTT. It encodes CASSVTGGAGHTIYF.

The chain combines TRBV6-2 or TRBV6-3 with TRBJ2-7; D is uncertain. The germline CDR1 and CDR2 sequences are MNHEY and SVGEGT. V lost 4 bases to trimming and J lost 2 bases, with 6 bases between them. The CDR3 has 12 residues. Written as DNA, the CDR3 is TGTGCCAGCAGTTCCTTCGCCTACGAGCAGTACTTC. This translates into CASSSFAYEQYF.

The CDR3 loop is CASSEAGIGNTIYF. In nucleotides, the CDR3 is TGCGCCAGCAGTGAGGCAGGGATCGGAAACACCATATATTTT. J is TRBJ1-3 and V is TRBV10-1, with a weak D call TRBD1 (5 bases). This CDR3 region has 14 residues. Trimming stripped 2 bases from V and 4 bases from J, with 9 bases between. CDR1 and CDR2 (germline): WNHNN, SYGVQD (reference sequence).

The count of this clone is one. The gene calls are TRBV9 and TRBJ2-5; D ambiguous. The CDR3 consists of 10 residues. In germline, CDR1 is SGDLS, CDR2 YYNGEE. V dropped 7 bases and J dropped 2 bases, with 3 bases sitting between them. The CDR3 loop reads CASGQETQYF. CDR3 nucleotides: TGTGCCAGCGGGCAAGAGACCCAGTACTTC.